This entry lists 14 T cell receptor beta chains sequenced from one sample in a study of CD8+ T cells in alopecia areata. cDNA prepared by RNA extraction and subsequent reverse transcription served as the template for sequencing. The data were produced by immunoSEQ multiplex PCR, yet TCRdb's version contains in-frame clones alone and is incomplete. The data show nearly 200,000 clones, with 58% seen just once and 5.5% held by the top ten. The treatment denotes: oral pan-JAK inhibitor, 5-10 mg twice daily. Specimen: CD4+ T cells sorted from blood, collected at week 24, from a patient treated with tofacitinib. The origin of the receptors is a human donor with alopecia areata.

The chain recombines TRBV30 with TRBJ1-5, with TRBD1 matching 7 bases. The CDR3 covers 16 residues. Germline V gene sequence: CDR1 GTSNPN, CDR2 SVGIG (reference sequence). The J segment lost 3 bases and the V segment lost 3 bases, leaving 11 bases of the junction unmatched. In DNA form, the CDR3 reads TGTGCCTGGAGGCAACCGGGACAGTTCCTCAATCAGCCCCAGCATTTT. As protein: CAWRQPGQFLNQPQHF.

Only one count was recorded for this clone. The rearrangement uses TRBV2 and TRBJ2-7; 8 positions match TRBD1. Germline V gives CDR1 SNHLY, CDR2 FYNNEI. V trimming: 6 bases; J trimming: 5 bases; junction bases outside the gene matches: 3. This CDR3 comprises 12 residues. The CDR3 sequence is CASREQGDEQYF. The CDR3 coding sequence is TGTGCCAGCAGGGAACAGGGGGACGAGCAGTACTTC.

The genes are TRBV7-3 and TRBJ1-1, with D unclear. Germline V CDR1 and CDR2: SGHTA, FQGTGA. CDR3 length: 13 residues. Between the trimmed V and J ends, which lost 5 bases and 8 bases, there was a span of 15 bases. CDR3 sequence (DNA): TGTGCCAGCAGCCCCTCTGTCAACGGGGAAGCTTTCTTT. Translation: CASSPSVNGEAFF.

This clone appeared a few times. Written as DNA, the CDR3 is TGCGCCAGCAGCCAAGATTCGGGGACAGACAATGAGCAGTTCTTC. Protein sequence: CASSQDSGTDNEQFF. V is TRBV4-3 and J is TRBJ2-1, with 7 bases fitting TRBD1. Germline CDR1 is LGHNA and CDR2 is YSLEER. The CDR3 spans 15 residues. V shed 0 bases and J 5 bases; nucleotides not matched to a gene: 4.

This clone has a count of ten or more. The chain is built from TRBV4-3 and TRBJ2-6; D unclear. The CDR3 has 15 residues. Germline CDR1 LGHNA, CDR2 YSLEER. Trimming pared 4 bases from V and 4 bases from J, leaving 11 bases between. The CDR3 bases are TGCGCCAGCAGCCCAGGCTATCTGGGGGCCAACGTCCTGACTTTC. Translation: CASSPGYLGANVLTF.

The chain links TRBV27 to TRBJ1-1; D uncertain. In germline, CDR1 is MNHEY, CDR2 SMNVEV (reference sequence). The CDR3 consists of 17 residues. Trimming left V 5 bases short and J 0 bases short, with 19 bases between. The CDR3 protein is CASSRVFGPGLNTEAFF. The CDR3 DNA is TGTGCCAGCAGTAGAGTGTTCGGCCCTGGGCTGAACACTGAAGCTTTCTTT.

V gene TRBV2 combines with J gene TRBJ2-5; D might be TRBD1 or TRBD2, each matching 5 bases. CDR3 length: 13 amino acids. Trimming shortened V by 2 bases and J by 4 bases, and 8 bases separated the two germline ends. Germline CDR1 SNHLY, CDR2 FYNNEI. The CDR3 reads CASSEQGRETQYF. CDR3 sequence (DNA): TGTGCCAGCAGTGAACAGGGACGAGAGACCCAGTACTTC.

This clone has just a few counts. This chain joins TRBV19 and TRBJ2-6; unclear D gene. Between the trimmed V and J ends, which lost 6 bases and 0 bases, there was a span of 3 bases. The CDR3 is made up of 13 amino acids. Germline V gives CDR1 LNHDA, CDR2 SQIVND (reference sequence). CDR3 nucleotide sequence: TGTGCCAGTAGCTTCTCTGGGGCCAACGTCCTGACTTTC. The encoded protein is CASSFSGANVLTF.

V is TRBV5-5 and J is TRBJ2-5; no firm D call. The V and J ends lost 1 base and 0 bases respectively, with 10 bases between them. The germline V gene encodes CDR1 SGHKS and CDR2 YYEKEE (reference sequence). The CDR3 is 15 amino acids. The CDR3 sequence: CASSLWYRDQETQYF. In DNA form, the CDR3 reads TGTGCCAGCAGCTTGTGGTACAGAGACCAAGAGACCCAGTACTTC.

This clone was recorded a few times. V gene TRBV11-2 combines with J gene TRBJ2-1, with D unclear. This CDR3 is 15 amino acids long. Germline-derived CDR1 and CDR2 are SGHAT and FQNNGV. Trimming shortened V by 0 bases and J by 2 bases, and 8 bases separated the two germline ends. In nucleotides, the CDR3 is TGTGCCAGCAGCTTAGAGCCCGGCCCCTACAATGAGCAGTTCTTC. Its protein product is CASSLEPGPYNEQFF.

The CDR3 DNA follows: TGTGCCAGCAGCGTAGGGCTAGCGGGGGTGTACAATGAGCAGTTCTTC. Amino acid sequence: CASSVGLAGVYNEQFF. V is TRBV9 and J is TRBJ2-1; the match to TRBD2 covers 10 bases. Germline V lookup: CDR1 SGDLS, CDR2 YYNGEE. V dropped 0 bases and J dropped 4; count of bases not matched to a gene: 4. The CDR3 has 16 amino acids.

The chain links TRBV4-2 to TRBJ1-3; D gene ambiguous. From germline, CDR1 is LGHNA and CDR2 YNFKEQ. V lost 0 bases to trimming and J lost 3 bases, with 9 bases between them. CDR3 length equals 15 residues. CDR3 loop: CASSQELRGGNTIYF. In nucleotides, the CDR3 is TGTGCCAGCAGCCAAGAGTTGCGGGGTGGAAACACCATATATTTT.

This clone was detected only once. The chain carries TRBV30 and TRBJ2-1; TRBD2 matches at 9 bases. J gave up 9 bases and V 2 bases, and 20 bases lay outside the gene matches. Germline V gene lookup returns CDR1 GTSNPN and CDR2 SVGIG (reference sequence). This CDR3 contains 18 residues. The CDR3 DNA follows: TGTGCCTGGAGTCATAGCGGGAGTGCGTCTTTGGTGATCCGTGAGCAGTTCTTC. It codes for CAWSHSGSASLVIREQFF. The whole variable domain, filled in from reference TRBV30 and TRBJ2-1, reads SQTIHQWPATLVQPVGSPLSLECTVEGTSNPNLYWYRQAAGRGLQLLFYSVGIGQISSEVPQNLSASRPQDRQFILSSKKLLLSDSGFYLCAWSHSGSASLVIREQFFGPGTRLTVL.

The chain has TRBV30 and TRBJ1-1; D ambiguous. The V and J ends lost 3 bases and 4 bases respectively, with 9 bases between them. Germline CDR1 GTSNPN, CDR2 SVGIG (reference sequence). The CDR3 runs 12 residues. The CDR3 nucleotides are TGTGCCTGGAGGTACCCGGGCACTGAAGCTTTCTTT. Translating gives CAWRYPGTEAFF.